The sequence of this T cell receptor beta chain was determined in a study of T cells expressing NK-cell markers. The CDR3 is 13 amino acids. CDR1 DFQATT and CDR2 SNEGSKA come from the germline V gene (reference sequence). Reanalyzing the 5' RACE reads, TCRdb keeps one entry per CDR3 protein, without DNA. The sample is made up of under 500,000 distinct CDR3 sequences, and the top ten hold 7.3% of it. The V gene is TRBV20-1, the J gene TRBJ1-2; the TCRdb D gene call, TRBD1, has no DNA to confirm it. This receptor was identified in a woman aged 18-70 years in good health. Sample: blood T cells: a sorted CD56 or NKG2C T cell subset, CD4+ or CD8+ T cells, or bulk PBMC T cells (not recorded which). The CDR3 loop reads CSARSREDYGYTF.